The source of this TCR beta chain is a study of blood T cells in healthy people across ages. For the second PCR, which ran for roughly 7 to 11 cycles, a sample-barcoded 5' primer and a J-beta primer mix were used. Each CDR3 protein gets one entry after TCRdb re-called the 5' RACE reads with MiXCR. This table has fewer than 2 million distinct CDR3 sequences, about 39% appearing once. The CDR3 contains 16 residues. Trimming shortened V by 6 bases and J by 7 bases, and 21 bases separated the two germline ends. CDR1 is SNHLY and CDR2 is FYNNEI in the germline V gene. Turning to this clonotype: No antigen is known for it.

General observations from the study: No conclusive comparison of naive versus antigen-experienced cells was possible with unsorted PBMCs. A roughly linear fall in TCR beta diversity per million T cells was seen with increasing age.

Ranging in age from roughly 6 to 95, the donors were healthy Caucasian individuals from Russia. There were at least 5.5 micrograms of total RNA extracted from every sample. V gene TRBV2 combines with J gene TRBJ1-4; no definite D call. The clonotype originates from a human donor in good health. Specimen: blood. DNA for the CDR3: TGTGCCAGCAGAAGGGCTCGTCCATCTCTCCGTGAAAAACTGTTTTTT. This encodes CASRRARPSLREKLFF.